Shown below are 5 T cell receptor beta chains from a single sample sequenced in a study of Ad26.COV2.S vaccination and SARS-CoV-2 variants. Clones were read by immunoSEQ multiplex PCR, and TCRdb kept only the in-frame ones, dropping some. The sample yields around 450,000 clones, approximately 90% seen once. Treatment denoted: 19 received Ad26.COV2.S at low or high dose, single or two shots; 5 received placebo; per-sample allocation not given. Specimen acquisition occurred on day 63 following the initial vaccine or placebo injection. Sequenced material: peripheral blood, taken in a trial of Ad26.COV2.S vaccine versus placebo. The receptors were gathered from a person between 18 and 65 years old who received the Ad26.COV2.S COVID-19 vaccine or a placebo.

The rearrangement joins TRBV7-2 to TRBJ2-5; 7 nucleotides align to TRBD1. The J segment lost 5 bases and the V segment lost 5 bases, leaving 8 bases of the junction unmatched. Germline V gene sequence: CDR1 SGHTA, CDR2 FQGNSA. The CDR3 consists of 14 residues. The CDR3 nucleotides read TGTGCCAGCAGCCTCGGACAGGCTCCTGAGACCCAGTACTTC. Translated, it gives CASSLGQAPETQYF.

This clone was recorded once. This chain uses TRBV6-5 with TRBJ1-6; no definite D call. Per the germline V gene, CDR1 is MNHEY and CDR2 is SVGAGI. This CDR3 is built from 14 residues. Trimming cost V 7 bases and J 5 bases, with 12 bases left between them. The CDR3 coding sequence is TGTGCCAGCACCCTCGGAGGAAATAATTCACCCCTCCACTTT. Protein: CASTLGGNNSPLHF.

This rearrangement joins TRBV11-3 to TRBJ2-1; 7 bases are a match to TRBD2. Germline assignment: CDR1 SGHNT and CDR2 YENEEA. Trimming removed 5 bases from V and 7 bases from J; junction bases left unmatched: 2. The CDR3 is made up of 12 amino acids. CDR3 nucleotides: TGTGCCAGCAGCGGGCGGGGGAATGAGCAGTTCTTC. As protein: CASSGRGNEQFF. Filled out from reference TRBV11-3 and TRBJ2-1, the complete variable domain reads EAGVVQSPRYKIIEKKQPVAFWCNPISGHNTLYWYLQNLGQGPELLIRYENEEAVDDSQLPKDRFSAERLKGVDSTLKIQPAELGDSAVYLCASSGRGNEQFFGPGTRLTVL.

This clone was recorded a few times. The chain has TRBV28 and TRBJ1-1; D gene unclear. With 1 base removed from V and 1 base from J, the gap between germline ends came to 10 bases. The germline V gene has CDR1 MDHEN and CDR2 SYDVKM. This CDR3 has 15 amino acids. As DNA, the CDR3 is TGTGCCAGCAGTTTATACGGCAGGACGAACACTGAAGCTTTCTTT. The encoded protein is CASSLYGRTNTEAFF.

With regard to this clone: The conserved closing phenylalanine or tryptophan is absent in this CDR3, likely reflecting a read error. The limits of the CDR3 on the DNA are not certain, so only TCRdb's listed CDR3 is given. V gene TRBV7-8 combines with J gene TRBJ1-1; the table's TRBD1 call for D was not verified on the DNA. The CDR3 spans 12 residues, counting both ends. CDR1 and CDR2 from the germline V gene are SGHVS and FQNEAQ. The CDR3 here is CASSALGGQADI.